This is a list of T cell receptor beta chains from one sample in a study of blood T cell repertoires in COVID-19. Data came from immunoSEQ multiplex PCR; TCRdb stores just in-frame clones and leaves some out. This table holds nearly 300,000 clones, approximately 84% found once. The source material was peripheral blood. The receptors shown here come from a human donor with COVID-19, enrolled during active disease. The donor label of this sample is uncertain. The conserved cysteine and the conserved F or W are not part of the CDR3 here.

V,CDR3
TRBV6-5,ASSTRSQGVTEAF
TRBV19,ASSSSGASNTGELF
TRBV3-1/TRBV3-2,ASSWGTGPIDTYEQY
TRBV5-1,ASSLGGGRTDTQY
TRBV9,ASSVGITGPQH
TRBV11-2,ASSARTSGSRNEQF
TRBV28,ASSLGGQSSNQPQH
TRBV7-2,ASSLASGSSETQY
TRBV5-6,ASSATSGIVYEQY
TRBV28,ASSLPARLEAF
TRBV28,ASIGSGGNTIY
TRBV5-1,ASSLAGQLYEQY
TRBV28,ASSFRAGTGELF
TRBV19,ASSINGGSYEQY
TRBV19,ASSMADYEQY
TRBV21-1,ASSDPGTGPYSNQPQH